This T cell receptor beta chain was sequenced for a study of OX40 agonist ivuxolimab in advanced cancers. Study at large: Partial response was recorded in three patients: one hepatocellular carcinoma and two cutaneous melanoma cases.

Notes on the study in general: On average, a greater number of expanded clones characterised CD8+ T cells relative to CD4+.

Germline V gives CDR1 SEHNR, CDR2 FQNEAQ (reference sequence). The CDR3 spans 14 residues. V was shortened by 1 base and J by 6 bases, with 12 bases between the two germline ends. Details on this clone: Its antigen is unidentified.

Baseline was the first blood sampling point, followed by cycle 4 day 1 and cycle 7 day 1. Assay: immunoSEQ multiplex PCR; the TCRdb copy retains only in-frame clones and omits some. The profile shows about 67,000 clones, roughly 92% of them singletons. The chain employs TRBV7-9 and TRBJ1-1, with D possibly being TRBD1 (5 bases). This TCR was sampled from an adult with an advanced solid tumor such as melanoma, head and neck, liver or kidney cancer. This specimen consisted of CD4+ or CD8+ T cells sorted from blood, obtained in a trial of the OX40 agonist ivuxolimab. Here the CDR3 reads CASSLGGRTSEAFF. DNA for the CDR3: TGTGCCAGCAGCTTAGGGGGACGAACTTCTGAAGCTTTCTTT.